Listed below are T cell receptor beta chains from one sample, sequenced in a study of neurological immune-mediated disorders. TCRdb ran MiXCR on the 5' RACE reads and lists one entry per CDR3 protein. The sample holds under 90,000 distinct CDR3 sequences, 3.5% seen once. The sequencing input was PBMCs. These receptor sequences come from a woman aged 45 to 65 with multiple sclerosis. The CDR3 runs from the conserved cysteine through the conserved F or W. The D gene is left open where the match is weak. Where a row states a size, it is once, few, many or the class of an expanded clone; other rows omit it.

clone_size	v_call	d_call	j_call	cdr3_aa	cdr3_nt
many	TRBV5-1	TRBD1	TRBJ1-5	CASSPGTGVNNQPQHF	TGCGCCAGCAGCCCCGGGACAGGGGTTAACAATCAGCCCCAGCATTTT
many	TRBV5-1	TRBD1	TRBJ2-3	CASSPMDRVNTQYF	TGCGCCAGCAGCCCCATGGACAGGGTGAATACGCAGTATTTT
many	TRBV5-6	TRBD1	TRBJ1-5	CASSRDRNNQPQHF	TGTGCCAGCAGCAGGGACAGAAACAATCAGCCCCAGCATTTT
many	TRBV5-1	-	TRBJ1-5	CASKEGVSNQPQHF	TGCGCCAGCAAGGAGGGGGTGAGCAATCAGCCCCAGCATTTT
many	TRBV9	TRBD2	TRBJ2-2	CASSVQASGGDGELFF	TGTGCCAGCAGCGTACAGGCTAGCGGCGGCGACGGGGAGCTGTTTTTT
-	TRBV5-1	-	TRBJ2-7	CASSPRTDPTEQYF	TGCGCCAGCAGCCCAAGGACAGACCCGACAGAGCAGTACTTC
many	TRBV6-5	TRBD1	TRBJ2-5	CASSWTGEGETQYF	TGTGCCAGCAGTTGGACAGGGGAGGGGGAGACCCAGTACTTC
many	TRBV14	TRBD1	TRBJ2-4	CASSFGQAIQYF	TGTGCCAGCAGTTTTGGACAGGCTATTCAGTACTTC
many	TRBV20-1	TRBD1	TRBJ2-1	CSAREDRRFFYNEQFF	TGCAGTGCTAGAGAGGACAGGCGTTTTTTCTACAATGAGCAGTTCTTC
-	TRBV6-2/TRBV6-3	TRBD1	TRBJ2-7	CASNEFGTGVWRSSYEQYF	TGTGCCAGCAACGAGTTCGGGACAGGCGTATGGAGGTCATCCTACGAGCAGTACTTC
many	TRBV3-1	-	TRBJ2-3	CASSQDGGGAADTQYF	TGTGCCAGCAGCCAAGATGGTGGGGGGGCCGCAGATACGCAGTATTTT
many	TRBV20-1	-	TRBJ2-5	CSARALLGALTQYF	TGCAGTGCTAGAGCTCTATTGGGGGCGCTGACCCAGTACTTC
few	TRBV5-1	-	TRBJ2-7	CASSLKLGYEQYF	TGCGCCAGCAGCTTGAAGTTGGGGTACGAGCAGTACTTC
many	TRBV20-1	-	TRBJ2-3	CSAREPPRVDTQYF	TGCAGTGCTAGAGAGCCACCAAGGGTAGATACGCAGTATTTT
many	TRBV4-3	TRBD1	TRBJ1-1	CASSQGYRGSHSEAFF	TGCGCCAGCAGCCAAGGATACAGGGGGTCCCACTCTGAAGCTTTCTTT
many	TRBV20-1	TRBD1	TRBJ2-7	CSAHWTGSYEQYF	TGCAGTGCTCACTGGACAGGGTCCTACGAGCAGTACTTC
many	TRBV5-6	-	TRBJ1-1	CASSLRENTEAFF	TGTGCCAGCAGCTTGAGGGAGAACACTGAAGCTTTCTTT
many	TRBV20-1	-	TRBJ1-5	CSAPTGSNQPQHF	TGCAGTGCCCCGACAGGAAGCAATCAGCCCCAGCATTTT
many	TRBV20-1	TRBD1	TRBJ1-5	CSAHLPRDRVSLDQPQHF	TGCAGTGCTCATTTACCCCGGGACAGGGTTTCTTTAGATCAGCCCCAGCATTTT